Listed below are T cell receptor beta chains from one sample, sequenced in a study of cytomegalovirus exposure and HLA in healthy donors. Clones were read by immunoSEQ multiplex PCR, and TCRdb kept only the in-frame ones, dropping some. This sample has approximately 40,000 clones, with around 81% found just once. Sequencing was carried out using PBMCs. These receptors originate from a woman in her forties in good health and CMV-seronegative. Both conserved end residues are part of each CDR3. D genes are given only for firm matches. Only some rows state a clone size, as once, few, many or a class for expanded clones.

TRBJ1-1 | TRBV11-2 | NA | NA | CASSLVRGGAFF | TGTGCCAGCAGCTTAGTCCGAGGTGGGGCTTTCTTT
TRBJ1-2 | TRBV5-1 | NA | NA | CASSSSGGYTF | TGCGCCAGCAGCTCCTCCGGTGGCTACACCTTC
TRBJ2-4 | TRBV2 | once | NA | CASSTGDKNIQYF | TGTGCCAGCAGTACAGGAGATAAAAACATTCAGTACTTC
TRBJ2-1 | TRBV5-1 | NA | NA | CASSLSGDAYNEQFF | TGCGCCAGCAGCTTGTCGGGGGACGCCTACAATGAGCAGTTCTTC
TRBJ1-1 | TRBV28 | once | TRBD1 | CASSLRTGNAFF | TGTGCCAGCAGTTTAAGGACAGGGAATGCTTTCTTT
TRBJ1-1 | TRBV9 | NA | NA | CASSTGGAEATEAFF | TGTGCCAGCAGCACCGGGGGAGCGGAGGCCACTGAAGCTTTCTTT
TRBJ1-3 | TRBV7-8 | NA | NA | CASSLSQGISGNTIYF | TGTGCCAGCAGCTTAAGTCAGGGTATCTCTGGAAACACCATATATTTT
TRBJ2-2 | TRBV6-5 | NA | TRBD1 | CASRRNRGLGELFF | TGTGCCAGCAGGCGAAACAGGGGGCTGGGGGAGCTGTTTTTT
TRBJ1-5 | TRBV7-8 | NA | NA | CASSQGGGGGQPQHF | TGTGCCAGCAGCCAGGGAGGGGGGGGAGGACAGCCCCAGCATTTT
TRBJ1-2 | TRBV4-2 | NA | TRBD1 | CASSLNRGFDYTF | TGTGCCAGCAGCCTAAACAGGGGATTCGACTACACCTTC
TRBJ2-1 | TRBV14 | NA | TRBD1 | CASSRRQGTSRYNEQFF | TGTGCCAGCAGCCGAAGACAGGGGACATCCCGGTACAATGAGCAGTTCTTC
TRBJ2-3 | TRBV9 | few | NA | CASSVLGATDTQYF | TGTGCCAGCAGCGTGTTAGGGGCCACAGATACGCAGTATTTT
TRBJ2-1 | TRBV5-1 | NA | NA | CASSVAAGNYNEQFF | TGCGCCAGCAGCGTAGCGGCGGGAAACTACAATGAGCAGTTCTTC
TRBJ1-1 | TRBV7-2 | NA | NA | CASSLTGEGLMNTEAFF | TGTGCCAGCAGCTTAACTGGGGAGGGATTAATGAACACTGAAGCTTTCTTT
TRBJ1-2 | TRBV5-4 | NA | TRBD1 | CASSLPGTGAYYGYTF | TGTGCCAGCAGCCTGCCTGGGACAGGGGCCTACTATGGCTACACCTTC
TRBJ1-6 | TRBV7-2 | few | NA | CASSLDQGPISPLHF | TGTGCCAGCAGCTTAGACCAGGGCCCGATTTCACCCCTCCACTTT
TRBJ2-1 | TRBV19 | NA | TRBD1 | CASRRQGGNEQFF | TGTGCCAGTAGAAGACAGGGTGGGAATGAGCAGTTCTTC
TRBJ1-5 | TRBV28 | NA | NA | CASSSQGLSNQPQHF | TGTGCCAGCAGCTCACAGGGTCTAAGCAATCAGCCCCAGCATTTT
TRBJ2-7 | TRBV7-8 | NA | NA | CASSLDPQGTYEQYF | TGTGCCAGCAGCTTAGACCCACAGGGAACCTACGAGCAGTACTTC
TRBJ1-5 | TRBV16 | few | NA | CASSQSRGDQPQHF | TGTGCCAGCAGCCAATCACGGGGGGATCAGCCCCAGCATTTT
TRBJ1-1 | TRBV11-1 | NA | NA | CASSPPPGTEAFF | TGTGCCAGCAGCCCCCCCCCGGGCACTGAAGCTTTCTTT
TRBJ2-7 | TRBV4-1 | NA | NA | CASSQGRTGYEQYF | TGCGCCAGCAGCCAAGGAAGGACGGGGTACGAGCAGTACTTC
TRBJ1-1 | TRBV5-1 | NA | NA | CASSLLGRNTEAFF | TGCGCCAGCAGCTTGTTGGGCAGAAACACTGAAGCTTTCTTT
TRBJ2-1 | TRBV7-9 | NA | NA | CASATDSYNEQFF | TGTGCCAGCGCTACAGACTCCTACAATGAGCAGTTCTTC
TRBJ1-5 | TRBV18 | few | NA | CASSPTGTRRGLQPQHF | TGTGCCAGCTCACCCACGGGTACCCGTAGAGGTCTTCAGCCCCAGCATTTT
TRBJ2-5 | TRBV5-1 | NA | TRBD1 | CASSFGQEETQYF | TGCGCCAGCAGCTTCGGACAGGAGGAGACCCAGTACTTC
TRBJ2-1 | TRBV5-6 | few | NA | CASKGGRDEQFF | TGTGCCAGCAAGGGGGGGCGGGATGAGCAGTTCTTC
TRBJ1-2 | TRBV27 | NA | TRBD1 | CASSPLRQGGPGGYTF | TGTGCCAGCAGTCCCCTCCGACAGGGCGGGCCCGGGGGCTACACCTTC
TRBJ1-2 | TRBV5-4 | NA | NA | CASSLVGGYYTF | TGTGCCAGCAGCTTGGTTGGGGGCTACTACACCTTC
TRBJ1-4 | TRBV4-1 | once | NA | CASSTRQNEKLFF | TGCGCCAGCAGCACACGACAGAATGAAAAACTGTTTTTT
TRBJ1-3 | TRBV7-9 | NA | NA | CASSLTAASGNTIYF | TGTGCCAGCAGCTTAACAGCGGCCTCTGGAAACACCATATATTTT
TRBJ2-5 | TRBV14 | NA | TRBD1 | CASSQDIGNRGRETQYF | TGTGCCAGCAGCCAAGATATCGGGAACAGGGGCCGAGAGACCCAGTACTTC
TRBJ2-5 | TRBV5-1 | NA | TRBD2 | CASSLGGTSGLQETQYF | TGCGCCAGCAGCTTGGGCGGGACTAGCGGGCTCCAAGAGACCCAGTACTTC
TRBJ1-4 | TRBV28 | NA | TRBD1 | CASSPLRDREKLFF | TGTGCCAGCAGTCCCCTCCGGGACAGAGAAAAACTGTTTTTT
TRBJ1-5 | TRBV7-8 | NA | NA | CASSLAGQAGSQPQHF | TGTGCCAGCAGCTTGGCCGGCCAGGCGGGGAGTCAGCCCCAGCATTTT
TRBJ1-4 | TRBV7-9 | NA | NA | CASSLREGSNEKLFF | TGTGCCAGCAGCCTACGGGAGGGATCTAATGAAAAACTGTTTTTT
TRBJ2-3 | TRBV2 | NA | NA | CASRRTGTSTDTQYF | TGTGCCAGCAGACGTACAGGGACAAGCACAGATACGCAGTATTTT
TRBJ1-5 | TRBV18 | NA | NA | CASSPSLGYSNQPQHF | TGTGCCAGCTCACCGAGCCTAGGTTATAGCAATCAGCCCCAGCATTTT
TRBJ1-5 | TRBV7-2 | NA | NA | CASSAYAIQPQHF | TGTGCCAGCAGCGCCTATGCTATTCAGCCCCAGCATTTT
TRBJ1-1 | TRBV12-5 | few | NA | CASGPEGPEAFF | TGTGCTAGTGGCCCGGAGGGGCCTGAAGCTTTCTTT
TRBJ2-7 | TRBV6-1 | NA | TRBD1 | CASSVDRSYEQYF | TGTGCCAGCAGTGTGGACAGGTCCTACGAGCAGTACTTC
TRBJ1-2 | TRBV28 | NA | NA | CASSLPGYGYTF | TGTGCCAGCAGTTTACCGGGCTATGGCTACACCTTC
TRBJ2-7 | TRBV6-1 | once | NA | CASSDPGTLTYEQYF | TGTGCCAGCAGTGATCCAGGGACACTTACCTACGAGCAGTACTTC
TRBJ2-7 | TRBV18 | NA | TRBD1 | CASHGTGDEQYF | TGTGCCAGCCACGGGACAGGGGACGAGCAGTACTTC
TRBJ1-1 | TRBV4-3 | NA | NA | CASSQGPGRALDGAFF | TGCGCCAGCAGCCAAGGCCCGGGCAGGGCTTTGGATGGAGCTTTCTTT
TRBJ1-1 | TRBV7-9 | once | NA | CSSSPQDTEAFF | TGTTCCAGCAGCCCCCAGGACACTGAAGCTTTCTTT
TRBJ1-1 | TRBV7-9 | once | TRBD1 | CASSSGQYDTEAFF | TGTGCCAGCAGCTCGGGACAGTACGACACTGAAGCTTTCTTT
TRBJ1-2 | TRBV5-1 | NA | TRBD1 | CASSFEGQGGYTF | TGCGCCAGCAGCTTCGAGGGACAGGGAGGCTACACCTTC
TRBJ1-1 | TRBV7-2 | NA | NA | CASSRDSGEAFF | TGTGCCAGCAGCCGCGACAGTGGTGAAGCTTTCTTT
TRBJ2-3 | TRBV6-1 | NA | NA | CASRDRTGTDTQYF | TGTGCCAGCAGGGACAGAACGGGCACAGATACGCAGTATTTT
TRBJ2-3 | TRBV7-2 | once | NA | CASSLSSSSTDTQYF | TGTGCCAGCAGCTTAAGTAGCTCTAGCACAGATACGCAGTATTTT
TRBJ2-2 | TRBV18 | NA | TRBD1 | CASSIGQGWTGELFF | TGTGCCAGCTCCATAGGACAGGGATGGACCGGGGAGCTGTTTTTT
TRBJ2-3 | TRBV6-6 | NA | TRBD2 | CASSSPGGRDTQYF | TGTGCCAGCAGTTCCCCTGGCGGGAGGGATACGCAGTATTTT
TRBJ2-5 | TRBV2 | NA | NA | CASRGQPQETQYF | TGTGCCAGCAGAGGACAGCCACAAGAGACCCAGTACTTC